This is a list of T cell receptor beta chains from one sample in a study of T cell responses to AZD1222 COVID-19 vaccine. The protocol was immunoSEQ multiplex PCR, while the TCRdb copy is restricted to in-frame clones and leaves out a portion. The sample holds under 85,000 clones, roughly nine tenths seen once. Sequencing used peripheral blood, obtained 28 days after the second AZD1222 dose. These receptors were taken from an adult who received the AZD1222 COVID-19 vaccine. Both conserved end residues are part of each CDR3.

j_gene: TRBJ1-2; v_gene: TRBV3-1/TRBV3-2; CDR3aa: CASTKGGGPGYTF
j_gene: TRBJ2-5; v_gene: TRBV4-1; CDR3aa: CASSQVGARVSETQYF
j_gene: TRBJ1-5; v_gene: TRBV19; CDR3aa: CASSTPRDSSEGNQPQHF
j_gene: TRBJ2-2; v_gene: TRBV30; CDR3aa: CAWAQGTGELFF
j_gene: TRBJ2-2; v_gene: TRBV3-1/TRBV3-2; CDR3aa: CASSIGTKGGELFF
j_gene: TRBJ1-5; v_gene: TRBV4-1; CDR3aa: CASSQDPDRGQPQHF
j_gene: TRBJ2-2; v_gene: TRBV18; CDR3aa: CASSPGHLNTGELFF
j_gene: TRBJ2-7; v_gene: TRBV6-1; CDR3aa: CASSEREDEQYF
j_gene: TRBJ2-3; v_gene: TRBV4-1; CDR3aa: CASSQAAGGWRDTQYF
j_gene: TRBJ1-2; v_gene: TRBV18; CDR3aa: CASSPQTGTGDGYTF
j_gene: TRBJ2-3; v_gene: TRBV30; CDR3aa: CAWSGPGGAGTDTQYF
j_gene: TRBJ1-5; v_gene: TRBV5-8; CDR3aa: CASSRASAQPQHF
j_gene: TRBJ2-5; v_gene: TRBV10-3; CDR3aa: CAIRPGLAGASETQYF
j_gene: TRBJ1-2; v_gene: TRBV12-3/TRBV12-4; CDR3aa: CASSDTSEDGYTF
j_gene: TRBJ1-1; v_gene: TRBV20-1; CDR3aa: CSARVVTEAFF
j_gene: TRBJ1-4; v_gene: TRBV3-1/TRBV3-2; CDR3aa: CASSQEGTANEKLFF
j_gene: TRBJ1-1; v_gene: TRBV2; CDR3aa: CASRGVNTEAFF
j_gene: TRBJ1-6; v_gene: TRBV9; CDR3aa: CASSRQSMDSPLHF
j_gene: TRBJ2-3; v_gene: TRBV27; CDR3aa: CASSSLTSGGRADTQYF
j_gene: TRBJ2-3; v_gene: TRBV28; CDR3aa: CASSFVQGRTDTQYF
j_gene: TRBJ1-1; v_gene: TRBV3-1/TRBV3-2; CDR3aa: CASSQRAEAFF
j_gene: TRBJ2-1; v_gene: TRBV9; CDR3aa: CASSARLAEVYNEQFF
j_gene: TRBJ1-1; v_gene: TRBV19; CDR3aa: CATRPDWGTEAFF
j_gene: TRBJ2-7; v_gene: TRBV10-3; CDR3aa: CAISANLRTESSYEQYF
j_gene: TRBJ2-7; v_gene: TRBV4-1; CDR3aa: CASGEVRDEQYF
j_gene: TRBJ2-3; v_gene: TRBV6-5; CDR3aa: CASRRGGTDTQYF
j_gene: TRBJ1-1; v_gene: TRBV6-4; CDR3aa: CASSDPSGVNTEAFF
j_gene: TRBJ1-6; v_gene: TRBV19; CDR3aa: CASTRRGTALHF
j_gene: TRBJ1-2; v_gene: TRBV10-2; CDR3aa: CASSEDRGNYGYTF
j_gene: TRBJ1-2; v_gene: TRBV27; CDR3aa: CASSFSQNQGNNGYTF
j_gene: TRBJ1-5; v_gene: TRBV27; CDR3aa: CASSLYGRLQPQHF
j_gene: TRBJ2-1; v_gene: TRBV5-1; CDR3aa: CASSSPGTSENNEQFF
j_gene: TRBJ1-2; v_gene: TRBV4-1; CDR3aa: CASSPIGGKKDGYTF
j_gene: TRBJ2-6; v_gene: TRBV29-1; CDR3aa: CSVENPRTVSSGANVLTF
j_gene: TRBJ2-7; v_gene: TRBV29-1; CDR3aa: CSGPGPLPHEQYF
j_gene: TRBJ1-2; v_gene: TRBV5-5; CDR3aa: CASSLSGGADYGYTF
j_gene: TRBJ2-1; v_gene: TRBV28; CDR3aa: CASSRAGGSYNEQFF
j_gene: TRBJ1-1; v_gene: TRBV19; CDR3aa: CASSTTTEAFF
j_gene: TRBJ1-5; v_gene: TRBV30; CDR3aa: CAWNRESNQPQHF
j_gene: TRBJ1-3; v_gene: TRBV7-6; CDR3aa: CASGKGGFSGNTIYF
j_gene: TRBJ1-6; v_gene: TRBV6-5; CDR3aa: CASSPGQKNSPLHF